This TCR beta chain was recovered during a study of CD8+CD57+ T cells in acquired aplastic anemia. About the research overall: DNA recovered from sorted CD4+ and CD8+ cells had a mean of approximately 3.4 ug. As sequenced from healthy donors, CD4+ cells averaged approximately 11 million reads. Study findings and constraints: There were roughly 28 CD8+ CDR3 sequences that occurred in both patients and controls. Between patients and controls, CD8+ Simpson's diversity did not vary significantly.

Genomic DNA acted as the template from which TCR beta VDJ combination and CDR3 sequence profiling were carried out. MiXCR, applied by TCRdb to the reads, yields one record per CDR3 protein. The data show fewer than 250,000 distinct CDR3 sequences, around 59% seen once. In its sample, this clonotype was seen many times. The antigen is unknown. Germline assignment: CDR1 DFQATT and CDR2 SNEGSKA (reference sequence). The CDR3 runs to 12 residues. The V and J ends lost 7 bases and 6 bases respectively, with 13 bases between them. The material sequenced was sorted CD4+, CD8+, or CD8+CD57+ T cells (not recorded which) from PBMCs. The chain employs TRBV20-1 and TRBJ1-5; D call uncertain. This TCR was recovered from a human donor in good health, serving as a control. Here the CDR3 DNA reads TGCAGTGTACGAGCTTGGAGTCAGCCCCAGCATTTT. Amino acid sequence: CSVRAWSQPQHF.